A selection of T cell receptor beta chains follows, all from one sample in a study of blood T cells in healthy people across ages. TCRdb processed the 5' RACE reads anew with MiXCR; each CDR3 protein has one entry. This table has 850,000 to 1,300,000 distinct CDR3 sequences, 45% appearing once. The sequenced material came from blood. The receptors come from a woman aged 60-75 years in good health. CDR3s include the opening cysteine and the closing phenylalanine or tryptophan. D genes are given only for firm matches. Not all rows give a size; the values are once, few, many and, for expanded clones, a class.

NA | TRBJ2-7 | TRBV20-1 | TRBD2 | CSAGQKAGGPYEQYF | TGCAGTGCTGGACAAAAAGCGGGAGGGCCGTACGAGCAGTACTTC
once | TRBJ2-7 | TRBV20-1 | NA | CSARGTRGNYEQYF | TGCAGTGCTAGGGGTACTCGCGGGAACTACGAGCAGTACTTC
few | TRBJ2-7 | TRBV20-1 | NA | CSAREGGRHYEQYF | TGCAGTGCTAGAGAAGGCGGGCGCCACTACGAGCAGTACTTC
few | TRBJ2-7 | TRBV7-8 | TRBD2 | CASSLGPAGGYEQYF | TGTGCCAGCAGCTTAGGGCCAGCGGGAGGCTACGAGCAGTACTTC
NA | TRBJ2-1 | TRBV20-1 | NA | CSARAPVSYNEQFF | TGCAGTGCTAGAGCTCCAGTCTCCTACAATGAGCAGTTCTTC
NA | TRBJ2-7 | TRBV5-1 | TRBD1 | CASSFSTGGWYEQYF | TGCGCCAGCAGCTTCTCGACAGGGGGCTGGTACGAGCAGTACTTC
NA | TRBJ1-6 | TRBV9 | NA | CASSLTLRDSPLHF | TGTGCCAGCAGCCTCACTCTGCGGGATTCACCCCTCCACTTT
NA | TRBJ2-2 | TRBV6-5 | NA | CASSYSGSGAGELFF | TGTGCCAGCAGTTACTCAGGGTCAGGGGCCGGGGAGCTGTTTTTT
NA | TRBJ2-1 | TRBV20-1 | TRBD2 | CSAREPLVLKWGGEQFF | TGCAGTGCTAGAGAGCCTCTCGTTCTAAAGTGGGGGGGTGAGCAGTTCTTC
NA | TRBJ2-7 | TRBV5-1 | NA | CASNSTDIIYEQYF | TGCGCCAGCAACTCCACGGACATTATATACGAGCAGTACTTC
NA | TRBJ2-3 | TRBV5-1 | TRBD2 | CASSTGLAERDTQYF | TGCGCCAGCAGCACGGGACTAGCGGAGCGAGATACGCAGTATTTT
few | TRBJ2-5 | TRBV20-1 | TRBD1 | CSARDLTGTGFKETQYF | TGCAGTGCTAGAGATTTAACCGGGACAGGGTTTAAGGAGACCCAGTACTTC
few | TRBJ1-2 | TRBV6-5 | NA | CASSYSMTYYGYTF | TGTGCCAGCAGTTACTCGATGACCTACTATGGCTACACCTTC
NA | TRBJ1-1 | TRBV20-1 | NA | CSAREGAGNTEAFF | TGCAGCGCCCGAGAGGGCGCCGGGAACACTGAAGCTTTCTTT
NA | TRBJ2-1 | TRBV3-1 | TRBD2 | CASSQDETSGENMRSYNEQFF | TGTGCCAGCAGCCAAGATGAAACTAGCGGAGAGAACATGAGGTCCTACAATGAGCAGTTCTTC
NA | TRBJ2-6 | TRBV21-1 | NA | CASTKKSAVTIGANVLTF | TGTGCCAGCACGAAAAAGTCGGCAGTTACGATTGGGGCCAACGTCCTGACTTTC
NA | TRBJ1-5 | TRBV7-2 | NA | CASSRVRGFGNQPQHF | TGTGCCAGCAGCCGAGTTAGGGGCTTCGGCAATCAGCCCCAGCATTTT
NA | TRBJ1-2 | TRBV12-3/TRBV12-4 | TRBD1 | CASREQGNYGYTF | TGTGCCAGCAGAGAACAGGGGAACTATGGCTACACCTTC
once | TRBJ2-7 | TRBV30 | NA | CAWKDSGNEQYF | TGTGCCTGGAAAGATTCGGGGAACGAGCAGTACTTC
NA | TRBJ1-2 | TRBV28 | TRBD1 | CASRGLSQGGYGYTF | TGTGCCAGCAGGGGCCTGAGTCAGGGGGGCTATGGCTACACCTTC
few | TRBJ2-1 | TRBV7-9 | NA | CASSWDSQEFF | TGTGCCAGCAGCTGGGACTCTCAGGAGTTCTTC
NA | TRBJ2-5 | TRBV5-1 | TRBD1 | CASSSTGGRGTQYF | TGCGCCAGCAGCTCGACAGGGGGCCGAGGGACCCAGTACTTC
many | TRBJ2-7 | TRBV7-8 | NA | CASSFSDEQYF | TGTGCCAGCAGCTTTTCGGACGAGCAGTACTTC
NA | TRBJ1-2 | TRBV7-9 | NA | CASDMAGYGYTF | TGTGCCAGCGACATGGCAGGGTATGGCTACACCTTC
NA | TRBJ2-5 | TRBV6-1 | NA | CASRPQGRGPQETQYF | TGTGCCAGCAGACCGCAGGGACGGGGGCCACAAGAGACCCAGTACTTC
NA | TRBJ2-1 | TRBV12-3/TRBV12-4 | TRBD1 | CASRPQGEKVNDQFF | TGTGCCAGCAGACCACAGGGGGAGAAAGTCAATGATCAGTTCTTC
NA | TRBJ2-3 | TRBV20-1 | TRBD2 | CSAKGGSGRYTDAQYF | TGCAGTGCTAAAGGCGGTAGCGGGAGATACACAGATGCGCAGTATTTT
NA | TRBJ1-1 | TRBV21-1 | NA | CASSKGQVLDTEAFF | TGTGCCAGCAGCAAAGGGCAGGTGCTGGACACTGAAGCTTTCTTT
NA | TRBJ2-5 | TRBV6-2/TRBV6-3 | NA | CASSYRMYREQETQYF | TGTGCCAGCAGTTACCGAATGTACCGGGAGCAAGAGACCCAGTACTTC
few | TRBJ2-5 | TRBV27 | TRBD2 | CASSRFPGLAGGLQETQYF | TGTGCCAGCAGCCGATTCCCGGGACTAGCGGGAGGGCTGCAAGAGACCCAGTACTTC
NA | TRBJ1-1 | TRBV6-1 | NA | CASTPGRTNTEAFF | TGTGCCAGCACCCCGGGACGGACAAACACTGAAGCTTTCTTT
NA | TRBJ2-5 | TRBV9 | NA | CASSVGSQGETQYF | TGTGCCAGCAGCGTAGGGTCTCAGGGGGAGACCCAGTACTTC
few | TRBJ2-3 | TRBV29-1 | NA | CSVEGPDTDTQYF | TGCAGCGTTGAAGGGCCAGACACAGATACGCAGTATTTT
few | TRBJ2-5 | TRBV15 | NA | CATSRDTGETQYF | TGTGCCACCAGCAGAGATACCGGGGAGACCCAGTACTTC
few | TRBJ2-7 | TRBV25-1 | NA | CASSVRSLDLEQYF | TGTGCCAGCAGTGTGAGAAGTTTGGATCTCGAGCAGTACTTC
NA | TRBJ2-3 | TRBV7-6 | NA | CASSLVPHTDTQYF | TGTGCCAGCAGCTTAGTCCCCCACACAGATACGCAGTATTTT
few | TRBJ2-3 | TRBV10-3 | TRBD1 | CAIEGTDTDTQYF | TGTGCCATCGAGGGGACAGACACAGATACGCAGTATTTT
NA | TRBJ2-7 | TRBV6-2/TRBV6-3 | TRBD2 | CASSPNWLAGEKSYEQYF | TGTGCCAGCAGCCCTAATTGGCTAGCGGGAGAGAAGTCCTACGAGCAGTACTTC
NA | TRBJ2-7 | TRBV5-1 | TRBD1 | CASSWTGNSYEQYF | TGCGCCAGCAGCTGGACAGGGAACTCCTACGAGCAGTACTTC
NA | TRBJ2-5 | TRBV4-1 | NA | CASSAQGHGGTQYF | TGCGCCAGCAGCGCACAGGGCCACGGGGGGACCCAGTACTTC
once | TRBJ2-3 | TRBV9 | TRBD2 | CASNLAGGVDTQYF | TGTGCCAGCAATCTAGCGGGAGGGGTGGATACGCAGTATTTT
few | TRBJ2-1 | TRBV5-1 | TRBD2 | CASTTSGSLDEQFF | TGCGCCAGCACGACTAGCGGGAGCTTGGATGAGCAGTTCTTC
few | TRBJ2-3 | TRBV11-2 | TRBD2 | CASSLDRAWGLAQYF | TGTGCCAGCAGCTTAGATCGCGCTTGGGGACTAGCGCAGTATTTT
once | TRBJ2-3 | TRBV15 | TRBD2 | CATSRASGRDTQYF | TGTGCCACCAGCAGGGCTAGCGGGAGGGATACGCAGTATTTT
NA | TRBJ1-2 | TRBV2 | NA | CASSEGVPNYGYTF | TGTGCCAGCAGTGAGGGGGTCCCTAACTATGGCTACACCTTC
NA | TRBJ2-1 | TRBV27 | NA | CASSRQIFYEQFF | TGTGCCAGCAGTCGACAGATTTTCTACGAGCAGTTCTTC
NA | TRBJ2-7 | TRBV29-1 | NA | CSCMTGRKYEQYF | TGCAGCTGCATGACAGGGAGGAAATACGAGCAGTACTTC
NA | TRBJ2-5 | TRBV19 | NA | CASLVSAFWETQYF | TGTGCCAGTCTCGTGTCCGCCTTCTGGGAGACCCAGTACTTC
few | TRBJ2-4 | TRBV7-8 | NA | CASSLYRGSKNIQYF | TGTGCCAGCAGCTTATATAGGGGATCCAAAAACATTCAGTACTTC
NA | TRBJ2-7 | TRBV10-3 | TRBD2 | CAIRGTSGTNEQYF | TGTGCCATCAGGGGCACTAGCGGGACCAACGAGCAGTACTTC
many | TRBJ2-6 | TRBV5-6 | NA | CASSLVGGSGANVLTF | TGTGCCAGCAGCTTGGTTGGCGGCTCTGGGGCCAACGTCCTGACTTTC
NA | TRBJ2-5 | TRBV27 | NA | CASSLGEGAKGETQYF | TGTGCCAGCAGCCTCGGGGAGGGGGCTAAAGGAGAGACCCAGTACTTC
NA | TRBJ2-1 | TRBV27 | TRBD2 | CASSLLDSRLAGGDEQFF | TGTGCCAGCAGTTTATTGGACAGTCGACTAGCGGGAGGGGATGAGCAGTTCTTC
NA | TRBJ1-2 | TRBV28 | NA | CASSGDPGYGYTF | TGTGCCAGCAGCGGGGATCCGGGGTATGGCTACACCTTC
NA | TRBJ1-6 | TRBV28 | TRBD1 | CASSFDRAYNSPLHF | TGTGCCAGCAGTTTCGACAGGGCTTATAATTCACCCCTCCACTTT